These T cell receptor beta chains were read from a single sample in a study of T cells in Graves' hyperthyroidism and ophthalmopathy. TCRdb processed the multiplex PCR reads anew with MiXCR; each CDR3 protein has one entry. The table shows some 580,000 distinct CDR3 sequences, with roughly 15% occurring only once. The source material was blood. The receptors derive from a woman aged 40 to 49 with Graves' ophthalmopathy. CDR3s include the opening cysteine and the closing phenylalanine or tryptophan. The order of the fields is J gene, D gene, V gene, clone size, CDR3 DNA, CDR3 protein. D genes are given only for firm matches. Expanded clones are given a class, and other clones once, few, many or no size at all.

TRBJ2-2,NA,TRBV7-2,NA,TGTGCCAACAGCCCAAGAAACACCGGGGAGCTGTTTTTT,CANSPRNTGELFF
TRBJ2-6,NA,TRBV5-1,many,TGCGCCAGCAGCTTGGGTGGGGCCGCTAGCTCTGGGGCCAACGTCCTGACTTTC,CASSLGGAASSGANVLTF
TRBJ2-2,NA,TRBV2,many,TGTGCCAGCAGGGCGGGGGCGGGCACCGGGGAGCTGTTTTTT,CASRAGAGTGELFF
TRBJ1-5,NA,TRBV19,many,TGTGCCAGTAGTAGGGGGGACATGGGCAATCAGCCCCAGCATTTT,CASSRGDMGNQPQHF
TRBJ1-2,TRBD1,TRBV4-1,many,TGCGCCAGCAGCCTCGGGACAGGAACCTATGGCTACACCTTC,CASSLGTGTYGYTF
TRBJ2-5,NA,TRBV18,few,TGTGCCAGCTCACCACGGAGAGGCGAGACCCAGTACTTC,CASSPRRGETQYF
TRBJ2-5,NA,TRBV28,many,TGTGCCAGCAATTCACCAGGGGCCTCGGAGACCCAGTACTTC,CASNSPGASETQYF
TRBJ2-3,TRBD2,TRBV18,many,TGTGCCAGCTCCCCCCGGGCTCGCGGGGGAACAGATACGCAGTATTTT,CASSPRARGGTDTQYF
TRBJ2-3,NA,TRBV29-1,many,TGCAGCGTTGGGGGCACAGATACGCAGTATTTT,CSVGGTDTQYF
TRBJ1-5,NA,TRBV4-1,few,TGCGCCAGCAGCCAAGACGGAGGGGGATATAGCAATCAGCCCCAGCATTTT,CASSQDGGGYSNQPQHF
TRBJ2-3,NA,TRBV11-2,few,TGTGCCAGCAGCTTCGGGAACCTAGGCACAGATACGCAGTATTTT,CASSFGNLGTDTQYF
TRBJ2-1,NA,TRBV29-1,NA,TGCAGCGTTGGACCCGGTGGGACCGACAATGAGCAGTTCTTC,CSVGPGGTDNEQFF
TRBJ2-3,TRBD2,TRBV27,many,TGTGCCAGCAGTTTACGCTCACTAGCGGGAGTTGTTCCAGATACGCAGTATTTT,CASSLRSLAGVVPDTQYF
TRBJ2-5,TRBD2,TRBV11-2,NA,TGTGCCGGCAGCCAGGAGGTGGAGCGGGGGGTCCTTGAGGCCCAGTACTTC,CAGSQEVERGVLEAQYF
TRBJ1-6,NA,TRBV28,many,TGTGCCAGCAGTCCAGACCGTAATTCACCCCTCCACTTT,CASSPDRNSPLHF
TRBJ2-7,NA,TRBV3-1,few,TGTGCCAGCAGCGACACAGGGAACCGTTACGAGCAGTACTTC,CASSDTGNRYEQYF
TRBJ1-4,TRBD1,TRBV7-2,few,TGTGCCAGCAGCTTAAACGGACAGGGGGCATTTGAAAAACTGTTTTTT,CASSLNGQGAFEKLFF
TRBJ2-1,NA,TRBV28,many,TGTGCCAGCAGTTCGCGCTTCTACAATGAGCAGTTCTTC,CASSSRFYNEQFF
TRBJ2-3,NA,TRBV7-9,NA,TGTGCCAGCAGCTTGAGGCAGAATCCAGATACGCAGTATTTT,CASSLRQNPDTQYF
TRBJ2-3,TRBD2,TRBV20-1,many,TGCAGTGCTCCGACTAGCGGTCGCACAGATACGCAGTATTTT,CSAPTSGRTDTQYF
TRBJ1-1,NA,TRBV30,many,TGTGCCTGGAGCCCTAGGGAGAACACTGAAGCTTTCTTT,CAWSPRENTEAFF
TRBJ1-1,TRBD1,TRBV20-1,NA,TGCAGTGCTAGCTACTTCCAGGGGGAGGGTCGGATGAACACTGAAGCTTTCTTT,CSASYFQGEGRMNTEAFF
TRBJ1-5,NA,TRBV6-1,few,TGTGCCAGCAGTGAATGGGAGGTTCAGCCCCAGCATTTT,CASSEWEVQPQHF
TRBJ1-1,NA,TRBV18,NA,TGTGCCAGCTCACCGACAGTAAATAGTGAAGCTTTCTTT,CASSPTVNSEAFF
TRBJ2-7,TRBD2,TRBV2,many,TGTGCCAGCAGGCTTGGGCTAGCGGGAGGGAGAAGCTACGAGCAGTACTTC,CASRLGLAGGRSYEQYF
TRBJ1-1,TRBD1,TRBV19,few,TGTGCCAGTAGAAGGGGGACAGGGGGACTGAACACTGAAGCTTTCTTT,CASRRGTGGLNTEAFF